Each of the 8 T cell receptor beta chains below was sequenced from the same sample in a study of Graves' ophthalmopathy and Graves' hyperthyroidism. RNA transcripts provided the template for amplifying TCR beta CDR3 regions. RT-PCR in the first round used HTBI primers; a second-round multiplex PCR followed. MiXCR was run by TCRdb on the multiplex PCR reads, yielding one entry per CDR3 protein. The sample includes tens of thousands of distinct CDR3 sequences, approximately 50% of them seen just once. What was sequenced was peripheral blood. Source of these receptors: an adult woman with Graves' ophthalmopathy.

The V call is TRBV20-1, the J call TRBJ2-5, with D perhaps given as TRBD1 or TRBD2 (6 bases each). V gave up 3 bases and J gave up 0 bases, with 20 bases separating them. The CDR3 is 17 amino acids. Looked up from germline, CDR1 is DFQATT and CDR2 is SNEGSKA (reference sequence). CDR3 in amino acids: CSASGGPKRKYQETQYF. The CDR3 region has the DNA TGCAGTGCTAGTGGGGGGCCGAAAAGAAAGTACCAAGAGACCCAGTACTTC.

A remark on this clonotype: No conserved phenylalanine or tryptophan ends this CDR3, so it is likely a read error. V usage is TRBV6-5 and J usage is TRBJ2-7; 11 bases map to TRBD2. In germline, CDR1 is MNHEY, CDR2 SVGAGI. This CDR3 region has 13 residues. The J segment lost 4 bases and the V segment lost 11 bases, leaving 7 bases of the junction unmatched. The CDR3 spells CAVGLADDYEQYL. The CDR3 nucleotides are TGTGCCGTGGGACTAGCGGACGATTACGAGCAGTACCTC.

Many counts were recorded for this clonotype. The chain has TRBV29-1 and TRBJ2-5, with D perhaps matching TRBD1 (5 bases). The CDR3 consists of 14 residues. V was shortened by 4 bases and J by 5 bases, with 17 bases between the two germline ends. Germline V gene data show CDR1 as SQVTM and CDR2 as ANQGSEA. CDR3 sequence: CSVVYAGMGETQYF. The DNA of the CDR3 is TGCAGCGTTGTGTACGCAGGGATGGGGGAGACCCAGTACTTC.

In its sample, this clonotype was seen once. The rearrangement links TRBV19 to TRBJ2-2; no definite D call. Trimming pared 6 bases from V and 6 bases from J, leaving 2 bases between. The CDR3 length is 10 residues. Germline values: CDR1 LNHDA, CDR2 SQIVND (reference sequence). The CDR3 spells CASRAGELFF. DNA of the CDR3: TGTGCCAGTAGAGCCGGGGAGCTGTTTTTT.

V usage is TRBV9 and J usage is TRBJ2-5, with 7 positions matching TRBD2. The CDR3 is made up of 15 amino acids. Trimming cost V 5 bases and J 2 bases; bases outside gene matches: 9. In germline, CDR1 is SGDLS, CDR2 YYNGEE. CDR3 nucleotide sequence: TGTGCCAGCAGTGGAGCGGGAATTGGGCAAGAGACCCAGTACTTC. Translating it yields CASSGAGIGQETQYF. The full variable domain, in which reference TRBV9 and TRBJ2-5 provide the parts outside the CDR3, is DSGVTQTPKHLITATGQRVTLRCSPRSGDLSVYWYQQSLDQGLQFLIQYYNGEERAKGNILERFSAQQFPDLHSELNLSSLELGDSALYFCASSGAGIGQETQYFGPGTRLLVL.

This clonotype occurred many times. The chain uses TRBV6-5 and TRBJ2-1; the D gene is possibly TRBD1 (6 bases). The germline gives CDR1 MNHEY, CDR2 SVGAGI. CDR3 length equals 14 residues. V dropped 5 bases and J dropped 7 bases, with 15 bases sitting between them. The CDR3 reads CASSRQGGGNEQFF. In DNA form, the CDR3 reads TGTGCCAGCAGTCGACAAGGGGGTGGGAATGAGCAGTTCTTC.

This clonotype was recorded at least ten times. The chain is built from TRBV7-2 and TRBJ2-7; TRBD2 is a possible D gene (5 bases). CDR3 size: 12 residues. CDR1 is SGHTA, CDR2 FQGNSA, per germline. Trimming took off 1 base at V and 6 bases at J, with 7 bases between the two ends. DNA of the CDR3: TGTGCCAGCAGCTTAGGACTATCCGAGCAGTACTTC. Translation: CASSLGLSEQYF.

As concerns this clonotype: The junction departs from the called germline gene at one end, perhaps through a read error. The genes are TRBV2 and TRBJ2-1, with D possibly being TRBD2 (5 bases). This CDR3 is 15 amino acids long. Per the germline V gene, CDR1 is SNHLY and CDR2 is FYNNEI. Written as DNA, the CDR3 is TGTGCCAGCGAGGGCGGCTGGGGAATTTACAATGGGCAGTTCTTC. Residues: CASEGGWGIYNGQFF.